This T cell receptor beta chain was captured in a study of T cells in Graves' hyperthyroidism and ophthalmopathy. Trimming left V 3 bases short and J 5 bases short, with 16 bases between. The germline V gene has CDR1 MDHEN and CDR2 SYDVKM. The CDR3 contains 15 residues. Study observations and caveats: A 13 V-J signature model discriminated ophthalmopathy versus stable hyperthyroidism. Most clonotypes expanded in thyroid above 0.001 were likewise present in blood. Model output signaled ophthalmopathy a median about seven months ahead of onset.

Amplification of TCR beta CDR3 regions used RNA as the template. Primed by the HTBI set, a first-round RT-PCR was run on the TCR CDR3. TCRdb re-derived calls from the multiplex PCR reads in MiXCR, one entry per CDR3 protein. The table lists hundreds of thousands of distinct CDR3 sequences, under 20% of them singletons. This clonotype has ten or more counts. Antigen specificity is unknown. A roughly 10 ml volume of fresh peripheral blood provided the PBMCs. Sequencing was carried out using blood. This chain joins TRBV28 and TRBJ1-2; the D is unclear. The source is a woman aged 18-29 years with Graves' ophthalmopathy. CDR3 nucleotides: TGTGCCAGCAGTTTCCCCAGGAATAATCAGTATGGCTACACCTTC. Its translation is CASSFPRNNQYGYTF.